This T cell receptor (beta chain) emerged from a study of blood T cells in healthy people across ages. Overall study context: Every two T cells gave about one barcoded beta molecule via template switching. Whole-study results and caveats: Age brought a roughly linear fall in TCR beta diversity measured per million T cells. Naive CD4+ cell counts and diversity both ran higher in long-lived than in aged donors.

Concerning this clonotype: What it binds is unknown.

A J-beta primer mix and a sample-barcoded 5' primer were used in a second PCR of roughly 7 to 12 cycles. The template-switch adaptor, which had 12 random nucleotides, put a tag on each cDNA molecule. TCRdb itself ran the 5' RACE reads through MiXCR, one entry per CDR3 protein. This sample has roughly 800,000 distinct CDR3 sequences, with approximately 53% found just once. Sequencing was done on a sample of blood. This clonotype originated in a man aged 80 or over in good health.

The CDR3 coding sequence is TGCAGCGTTGAGGAGGGGACGAGCGATGAGCAGTTCTTC. It yields the protein CSVEEGTSDEQFF. The V and J genes are TRBV29-1 and TRBJ2-1; TRBD2 is a possible D gene (6 bases). This CDR3 contains 13 residues. The V end was cut by 3 bases, the J end by 8 bases, with 14 bases between. Germline CDR1 is SQVTM and CDR2 is ANQGSEA.